This T cell receptor beta chain was identified during a study of Ad26.COV2.S vaccination and SARS-CoV-2 variants. Treatment in this sample: around 19 received Ad26.COV2.S at low or high dose, single or two shots; roughly 5 received placebo; per-sample allocation not given. Specimens were obtained on day 63 following the first vaccine or placebo injection. This CDR3 spans 15 amino acids. From germline, CDR1 is SGHTA and CDR2 FQGTGA. Trimming shortened V by 3 bases and J by 1 base, and 10 bases separated the two germline ends. Clones were sequenced by immunoSEQ multiplex PCR, and TCRdb holds only the in-frame ones, with some missing. The sample contains hundreds of thousands of clones, 80% to 90% of which appear only once.

The TCR was taken from a person between 18 and 60 years old who received the Ad26.COV2.S COVID-19 vaccine or a placebo. The rearrangement links TRBV7-3 to TRBJ1-3, with a possible D match to TRBD1 (6 bases). Here the sequenced sample was peripheral blood, taken in a trial of Ad26.COV2.S vaccine versus placebo. This CDR3 is CASSLGGASGNTIYF. CDR3 nucleotides: TGTGCCAGCAGCTTGGGGGGCGCTTCTGGAAACACCATATATTTT.